One T cell receptor (beta chain) is described in this entry. As yet, its antigen is unknown. One end of the junction varies from germline; a read error may be responsible. The data belong to a study of T cells after yellow fever vaccination. Study-wide findings and caveats: Detected again after the booster were most primary-vaccination clones, at 96% CD4 and 80% to 90% CD8.

The germline gives CDR1 SEHNR, CDR2 FQNEAQ (reference sequence). This CDR3 is 15 amino acids long. A process of 5'RACE template switching, which added a universal primer site and UMIs, was used to make TCR cDNA. TCRdb re-called the 5' RACE reads with MiXCR, one entry per CDR3 protein. The repertoire holds approximately 550,000 distinct CDR3 sequences, with under 25% as singletons. The material sequenced was PBMCs, taken 15 days after the yellow fever booster vaccination. The source is a young man who received the YFV17D yellow fever vaccine. V is TRBV7-9 and J is TRBJ2-7; 8 bases match TRBD2. Written as DNA, the CDR3 is TGTGCCAGCAGCTTCGACTACGGGAGGGCCTATGAGCAGTACTTC. This codes for CASSFDYGRAYEQYF.